These 2 T cell receptor beta chains came from one sample sequenced in a study of regulatory T cells in long-lasting Graves disease. Time point: newly diagnosed GD, antithyroid drugs for less than 3 months. RNA from PBMCs was the source of the TCR library. Investigators prepared the TCR beta libraries by applying iRepertoire HTBI primers and Arm-PCR of CDR3 regions. TCRdb recomputed calls from the multiplex PCR reads with MiXCR, one row per CDR3 protein. The sample lists more than 450,000 distinct CDR3 sequences; roughly 16% were seen once. This same sample was also taken into another study, of T cells in Graves' hyperthyroidism and ophthalmopathy.

Sequencing was performed on peripheral blood mononuclear cells (PBMCs), taken at new diagnosis, from a patient treated with antithyroid drugs. The receptors were gathered from a man between 35 and 55 years old with Graves disease.

This clonotype was recorded only once. This could be a read error, since a much larger clone is one nucleotide away. The missing conserved phenylalanine or tryptophan at the end of this CDR3 makes a read error likely. This rearrangement joins TRBV6-1 to TRBJ2-1; tentative D call: TRBD1 (6 bases). This CDR3 region has 15 residues. Germline V gene data show CDR1 as MNHNS and CDR2 as SASEGT. V was pared by 6 bases and J by 5 bases, with 17 bases between. The DNA of the CDR3 is TGTGCCAGCAGCTTCGGACAGATTTCTAACAATGAGCAGTTCTCC. As protein: CASSFGQISNNEQFS.

The table lists this clonotype with many counts. The chain recombines TRBV12-3 or TRBV12-4 with TRBJ2-4; D gene unclear. This CDR3 spans 13 amino acids. Trimming shortened V by 6 bases and J by 4 bases, and 10 bases separated the two germline ends. Here the CDR3 DNA reads TGTGCCAGCAGCCCCCGTCAGAAAAACATTCAGTACTTC. It encodes CASSPRQKNIQYF.